This T cell receptor beta chain came from a study of cytomegalovirus exposure and HLA in healthy donors. Of note for this clone: Antigen: not known.

Overall study results and limits: The study listed about 150 cytomegalovirus-associated TCR beta chains.

13 Jbeta primers and 60 Vbeta primers were used for the PCR. Sequenced by immunoSEQ multiplex PCR; TCRdb stores in-frame clones only, minus some. Its table records 150,000 or so clones. The specimen sequenced was PBMCs. This sequence was found in a woman aged 55-69 years in good health and CMV-seronegative.

DNA of the CDR3: TGTGCCAGCAGCCCAACTAGCGGGAGTTTTAACGATGAGCAGTTCTTC. Its translation is CASSPTSGSFNDEQFF. V is TRBV7-3 and J is TRBJ2-1; TRBD2 matches at 11 bases. The CDR3 has 16 amino acids. Unmatched junction bases numbered 11, after V lost 5 bases and J lost 8 bases. Germline V lookup: CDR1 SGHTA, CDR2 FQGTGA.